The present T cell receptor (beta chain) was sequenced within a study of technical replicates of blood from a few donors. Germline V gene lookup returns CDR1 MNHEY and CDR2 SMNVEV (reference sequence). CDR3 length equals 15 residues. Trimming cost V 6 bases and J 7 bases, with 22 bases left between them. TCRdb's copy holds only in-frame clones and misses some; the assay was immunoSEQ multiplex PCR. The top ten hold under 0.5% of the sample, which has fewer than 100,000 clones, roughly 90% seen once. The sequence was obtained from a human donor in good health. The sequencing input was T cells isolated from PBMCs. V gene TRBV27 combines with J gene TRBJ2-7, with D possibly TRBD2 on 5 matching bases. The CDR3 here is CASSSLVLGLYEQYF. DNA of the CDR3: TGTGCCAGCAGCTCACTAGTTCTAGGTCTCTATGAGCAGTACTTC.